A single sample is the source of the 26 T cell receptor beta chains below, sequenced in a study of shared clonotypes between healthy human individuals. Only in-frame clones appear in the TCRdb table, and some are missing; sequencing was by immunoSEQ multiplex PCR. In the table there are 980,000 or so clones, 70% to 85% of which are singletons. Sample: memory CD4+ T cells sorted from blood. Subset of the sample: CD45RA-negative fraction. All receptors come from a man aged 18 to 29 in good health.

On this clone: The same CDR3 is also encoded by other DNA sequences in this sample. CDR3 nucleotides: TGTGCCAGTAGTTCGACTAGAACAGATACGCAGTATTTT. Its protein product is CASSSTRTDTQYF. The V and J genes are TRBV19 and TRBJ2-3, with D tentatively TRBD2 (6 bases). Germline CDR1 is LNHDA and CDR2 is SQIVND (reference sequence). This CDR3 is built from 13 residues. The germline V and J ends were trimmed by 5 bases and 3 bases, with 9 bases remaining between them.

As for this clone: The identical CDR3 is also encoded by other nucleotide sequences in the sample. V is TRBV7-2 and J is TRBJ2-7, with unresolved D. CDR1 and CDR2 (germline): SGHTA, FQGNSA. V lost 0 bases and J lost 1, with 4 bases in between. This CDR3 is built from 13 residues. Written as DNA, the CDR3 is TGTGCCAGCAGCTTAGCGGGGTCCTACGAGCAGTACTTC. This encodes CASSLAGSYEQYF. Supplemented by reference TRBV7-2 and TRBJ2-7, the full variable domain reads GAGVSQSPSNKVTEKGKDVELRCDPISGHTALYWYRQSLGQGLEFLIYFQGNSAPDKSGLPSDRFSAERTGGSVSTLTIQRTQQEDSAVYLCASSLAGSYEQYFGPGTRLTVT.

The chain uses TRBV7-8 and TRBJ2-7; no clear D gene. Germline V lookup: CDR1 SGHVS, CDR2 FQNEAQ. The CDR3 length is 15 residues. The ends were cut back, 1 base at V and 2 bases at J, with 12 bases in the middle. The CDR3 bases are TGTGCCAGCAGCTTAGAGCCCCAGAGGACCTACGAGCAGTACTTC. Protein sequence: CASSLEPQRTYEQYF.

This rearrangement joins TRBV6-5 to TRBJ1-6, with D hard to call. Deletions cut 8 bases from V and 6 bases from J, with 11 bases between. Per germline, CDR1 MNHEY and CDR2 SVGAGI. This CDR3 is built from 13 residues. CDR3 sequence reads: CASRTLSNSPLHF. CDR3 nucleotides: TGTGCCAGCCGAACCCTTAGTAATTCACCCCTCCACTTT.

This chain joins TRBV7-2 and TRBJ2-7; TRBD2 matches 8 bases. Germline loops: CDR1 SGHTA, CDR2 FQGNSA. The CDR3 covers 15 residues. V shed 2 bases and J 1 base; nucleotides not matched to a gene: 4. In nucleotides, the CDR3 is TGTGCCAGCAGCTTATCCAGCGGGGGATCCTACGAGCAGTACTTC. Translated: CASSLSSGGSYEQYF.

This clone has at least ten counts. V and J are TRBV7-9 and TRBJ2-3, with TRBD2 matching 9 bases. V lost 5 bases to trimming and J lost 3 bases; unmatched junction nucleotides: 6. CDR3 length equals 15 residues. Germline V gene data show CDR1 as SEHNR and CDR2 as FQNEAQ (reference sequence). In nucleotides, the CDR3 is TGTGCCAGCAGCATACTAGCGGGCGCAACAGATACGCAGTATTTT. Encoded protein: CASSILAGATDTQYF.

The CDR3 region has the DNA TGTGCCAGCAGCTTACTAGCGGCCCCTGGGAATGAGCAGTTCTTC. This gives the protein CASSLLAAPGNEQFF. The chain is built from TRBV7-9 and TRBJ2-1; TRBD2 matches 7 bases. CDR1 is SEHNR, CDR2 FQNEAQ, per germline (reference sequence). This CDR3 has 15 amino acids. J lost 7 bases, V lost 2 bases, and 8 bases had no gene match.

The rearrangement uses TRBV7-8 and TRBJ2-1, with 9 bases identical to TRBD2. The CDR3 runs to 17 residues. V gave up 1 base and J gave up 4 bases; unmatched junction bases: 8. Germline values: CDR1 SGHVS, CDR2 FQNEAQ. The CDR3 nucleotides read TGTGCCAGCAGCTTAGGGGCTAGCGGGGAAATTTACAATGAGCAGTTCTTC. Protein: CASSLGASGEIYNEQFF.

With regard to this clone: This sample includes further DNA sequences coding for the same CDR3. The rearrangement links TRBV30 to TRBJ2-7; 9 nucleotides match TRBD1. V shed 3 bases, J shed 0 bases, and the junction held 0 bases outside the gene matches. The CDR3 loop spans 13 amino acids. Germline V gives CDR1 GTSNPN, CDR2 SVGIG (reference sequence). The chain's CDR3 is CAWRTGGSYEQYF. The CDR3 region has the DNA TGTGCCTGGAGGACAGGGGGCTCCTACGAGCAGTACTTC.

The rearrangement links TRBV19 to TRBJ1-5; D is perhaps TRBD1 (5 bases). The V gene's germline CDR1 is LNHDA and CDR2 SQIVND (reference sequence). Between the trimmed V and J ends, which lost 5 bases and 2 bases, there was a span of 13 bases. The CDR3 is made up of 15 amino acids. CDR3 nucleotides: TGTGCCAGTAGTTCGGCAGGGACGGGCAATCAGCCCCAGCATTTT. It encodes CASSSAGTGNQPQHF.

This chain links TRBV7-2 with TRBJ1-6, with D perhaps TRBD1 (5 bases). The CDR3 is 15 amino acids. Germline V gene sequence: CDR1 SGHTA, CDR2 FQGNSA. The V end lost 6 bases, the J end lost 5 bases, and 14 bases lay between the germline ends. DNA of the CDR3: TGTGCCAGCAGTTCCCGGACAAGAAATAATTCACCCCTCCACTTT. Translation gives CASSSRTRNNSPLHF.

The sample holds many counts of this clone. The V and J genes are TRBV27 and TRBJ1-2, with D tentatively TRBD1 (5 bases). The CDR3 has 14 residues. Germline V gene data show CDR1 as MNHEY and CDR2 as SMNVEV (reference sequence). Trimming removed 2 bases at V and 2 bases at J, with 9 bases between. DNA for the CDR3: TGTGCCAGCAGTTTAAGGGGACGAAACTATGGCTACACCTTC. Protein product: CASSLRGRNYGYTF.

DNA of the CDR3: TGTGCCAGCAGTTCCTCTACGAGCGAGCAGTACTTC. It translates to CASSSSTSEQYF. The chain is built from TRBV6-5 and TRBJ2-7, with D unclear. The germline V and J ends were trimmed by 4 bases and 6 bases, with 10 bases remaining between them. CDR1 MNHEY and CDR2 SVGAGI come from the germline V gene. The CDR3 is 12 amino acids.

About this clone: The sample contains more than one DNA sequence encoding this CDR3. V is TRBV5-1 and J is TRBJ2-1; D perhaps matches TRBD1 (5 bases). The V gene lost 0 bases and the J gene lost 6 bases, with 10 bases spanning the gap. Per the germline V gene, CDR1 is SGHRS and CDR2 is YFSETQ. CDR3 length equals 14 residues. The CDR3 DNA follows: TGCGCCAGCAGCTTGGAAGGTAGGGGCAATGAGCAGTTCTTC. Translated, it gives CASSLEGRGNEQFF.

A remark on this clone: The junction departs from the called germline gene at one end, perhaps through a read error. The chain joins TRBV7-7 to TRBJ2-7, with D perhaps matching TRBD1 (6 bases). There are 14 residues in the CDR3. Germline CDR1 and CDR2: SSHAT and FNYEAQ (reference sequence). The CDR3 sequence: CASSLNPGVNEQYF. The CDR3 DNA follows: TGTGCTAGCAGCTTGAATCCAGGGGTCAACGAGCAGTACTTC.

The chain employs TRBV18 and TRBJ2-1; D is undetermined. Germline CDR1 and CDR2: KGHSH and LQKENI. V gave up 6 bases and J gave up 4 bases, with 4 bases separating them. CDR3 size: 11 residues. DNA for the CDR3: TGTGCCAGCTCTCAGTACAATGAGCAGTTCTTC. It translates to CASSQYNEQFF.

This rearrangement joins TRBV6-1 to TRBJ1-1; D call uncertain. CDR3 size: 14 residues. V was cut by 6 bases and J by 6 bases, with 17 bases left in between. Germline V lookup: CDR1 MNHNS, CDR2 SASEGT. CDR3 in amino acids: CASRTYKVGSEAFF. The CDR3 nucleotides are TGTGCCAGCAGAACATACAAAGTGGGGTCTGAAGCTTTCTTT.

Comments on this clone: Other DNA sequences in this specimen translate into the identical CDR3. This chain connects TRBV7-2 to TRBJ1-5; TRBD1 aligns across 7 bases. CDR1 and CDR2 (germline): SGHTA, FQGNSA. The CDR3 is made up of 13 amino acids. With 5 bases clipped from V and 5 bases from J, the junction kept 3 bases outside the gene matches. The CDR3 is CASSLRGDQPQHF. The CDR3 DNA reads as TGTGCCAGCAGCCTCAGGGGGGATCAGCCCCAGCATTTT.

The DNA of the CDR3 is TGTGCCAGCAGTGCTCCCAGGGGGAACACTGAAGCTTTCTTT. Residues: CASSAPRGNTEAFF. This chain links TRBV6-1 with TRBJ1-1; a weak D match, TRBD1 (6 bases). Trimming took off 4 bases at V and 1 base at J, with 10 bases between the two ends. The CDR3 runs to 14 residues. CDR1 MNHNS and CDR2 SASEGT come from the germline V gene.

The rearrangement joins TRBV6-1 to TRBJ2-2, with D perhaps TRBD1 or TRBD2 (5 bases each). Germline CDR1 reads MNHNS; CDR2 reads SASEGT. The CDR3 is made up of 14 amino acids. Deletions cut 7 bases from V and 6 bases from J, with 15 bases between. The CDR3 nucleotides are TGTGCCAGCACTTGGGACGGGCTGTCCGGGGAGCTGTTTTTT. Its protein product is CASTWDGLSGELFF.

There are many counts of this clone. The chain carries TRBV11-2 and TRBJ2-7; 11 bases fit TRBD2. Trimming cost V 7 bases and J 1 base; bases outside gene matches: 3. CDR1 is SGHAT and CDR2 is FQNNGV in the germline V gene. CDR3 length equals 14 residues. CDR3 protein: CASTRTSGSYEQYF. The CDR3, as DNA: TGTGCCAGCACCCGGACTAGCGGGTCCTACGAGCAGTACTTC.

The rearrangement links TRBV10-3 to TRBJ2-7; D is perhaps TRBD1 (7 bases). The germline V and J ends were trimmed by 0 bases and 0 bases, with 12 bases remaining between them. The CDR3 is 16 amino acids. Germline V gives CDR1 ENHRY, CDR2 SYGVKD. CDR3 protein: CAISESWQGGSYEQYF. The DNA for the CDR3 is TGTGCCATCAGTGAGTCGTGGCAGGGGGGCTCCTACGAGCAGTACTTC.

The V call is TRBV6-1, the J call TRBJ2-3; D is undetermined. Trimming pared 4 bases from V and 0 bases from J, leaving 8 bases between. Germline V gives CDR1 MNHNS, CDR2 SASEGT. The length of the CDR3 is 14 residues. For the CDR3, the DNA is TGTGCCAGCAGTGTGGGGTCTAGCACAGATACGCAGTATTTT. Translating gives CASSVGSSTDTQYF.

The rearrangement uses TRBV4-1 and TRBJ1-1; D unresolved. V was cut by 2 bases and J by 1 base, with 8 bases left in between. CDR1 MGHRA and CDR2 YSYEKL come from the germline V gene. The CDR3 loop spans 14 amino acids. In nucleotides, the CDR3 is TGCGCCAGCAGCCAATTTCAGAGGAACACTGAAGCTTTCTTT. Its protein product is CASSQFQRNTEAFF.

This clone has only a few counts. Other DNA sequences in the sample encode the same CDR3. The chain links TRBV7-9 to TRBJ2-3, with 8 positions matching TRBD1. Germline V gene sequence: CDR1 SEHNR, CDR2 FQNEAQ (reference sequence). The CDR3 runs 15 residues. The V segment lost 2 bases and the J segment 2 bases; nucleotides outside the gene matches: 3. In DNA form, the CDR3 reads TGTGCCAGCAGCTTACGGACAGGGAACACAGATACGCAGTATTTT. Protein: CASSLRTGNTDTQYF.

This clone has a handful of counts. V usage is TRBV4-1 and J usage is TRBJ2-7; D is perhaps TRBD1 (6 bases). The CDR3 is 16 residues long. Germline V gene lookup returns CDR1 MGHRA and CDR2 YSYEKL. V shed 3 bases and J shed 4 bases, with 19 bases lying between them. Written as DNA, the CDR3 is TGCGCCAGCAGCCACAACCAGCAGGGGCTGGGTTACGAGCAGTACTTC. It translates to CASSHNQQGLGYEQYF.